The 21 T cell receptor beta chains in this list originate from one sample, sequenced in a study of T cell changes during pregnancy in multiple sclerosis (dated by TCRdb to about 2019). Libraries were constructed by the immunoSEQ multiplex PCR assay. TCRdb provides this immuneACCESS table in a form limited to in-frame rearrangements. Some clones are lacking; in checked studies, under half of them reflect an unresolved V gene, and why the rest are absent is not known. The sample table lists about 61,000 clones, 85% to 90% of them with a count of one. Of the sample, 0.8% to 0.9% falls within the top ten clones. The sample consisted of peripheral blood, taken in the first trimester of pregnancy. The receptors here all came from a female donor in good health, enrolled as a control in a pregnancy study.

The chain couples TRBV27 to TRBJ1-5, with D maybe TRBD1 (5 bases). Trimming removed 4 bases from V and 0 bases from J, with 13 bases in between. The germline CDR1 and CDR2 sequences are MNHEY and SMNVEV (reference sequence). The CDR3 covers 16 residues. The CDR3 nucleotides read TGTGCCAGCAGTTCCACCCCGGGGGGTAGCAATCAGCCCCAGCATTTT. It encodes CASSSTPGGSNQPQHF.

This clone was seen only once. The chain has TRBV6-4 and TRBJ1-5; 7 bases fit TRBD1. This CDR3 contains 13 residues. The germline CDR1 and CDR2 sequences are MRHNA and SNTAGT. With V trimmed by 8 bases and J by 7 bases, 8 bases remained unmatched. This CDR3 reads CASANDRDQPQHF. CDR3 coding DNA: TGTGCCAGCGCGAACGACAGGGACCAGCCCCAGCATTTT.

The chain is built from TRBV7-6 and TRBJ1-1; D is uncertain. Per germline, CDR1 SGHVS and CDR2 FNYEAQ. Deletions cut 4 bases from V and 1 base from J, with 10 bases between. The CDR3 length is 14 residues. The CDR3 DNA sequence: TGTGCCAGCAGCTCGCAACGACAGAACACTGAAGCTTTCTTT. Amino acid sequence: CASSSQRQNTEAFF.

The V and J genes are TRBV11-3 and TRBJ2-7; perhaps TRBD1 as D (5 bases). The V gene lost 5 bases and the J gene lost 1 base, with 12 bases spanning the gap. The CDR3 loop spans 14 amino acids. In germline, CDR1 is SGHNT, CDR2 YENEEA. The CDR3 loop is CASSATPGSYEQYF. The CDR3 nucleotides read TGTGCCAGCAGCGCGACGCCAGGGTCCTACGAGCAGTACTTC.

The chain uses TRBV7-3 and TRBJ2-1; 8 bases align to TRBD2. V lost 6 bases and J lost 2; bases outside the gene matches: 12. CDR3 length equals 17 residues. From germline, CDR1 is SGHTA and CDR2 FQGTGA. CDR3 amino acids: CASSPTPHGGAYNEQFF. The CDR3 region has the DNA TGTGCCAGCAGTCCCACCCCCCACGGGGGGGCCTACAATGAGCAGTTCTTC.

In its sample, this clone was seen once. The chain has TRBV30 and TRBJ1-1; 7 bases map to TRBD1. Trimming took 4 bases from V and 0 from J; bases not matched to a gene: 5. The CDR3 extends over 14 amino acids. The V gene's germline CDR1 is GTSNPN and CDR2 SVGIG (reference sequence). The CDR3 is CAWTTGAMNTEAFF. The CDR3 DNA sequence: TGTGCCTGGACCACAGGGGCGATGAACACTGAAGCTTTCTTT.

The chain couples TRBV9 to TRBJ1-6, with 9 positions matching TRBD1. The germline gives CDR1 SGDLS, CDR2 YYNGEE. Germline trimming cut 4 bases from V and 6 bases from J; bases unmatched to any gene: 2. The CDR3 is 14 amino acids. The chain's CDR3 is CASSKTGGNSPLHF. As DNA, the CDR3 is TGTGCCAGCAGCAAGACAGGGGGTAATTCACCCCTCCACTTT.

The J gene is TRBJ1-6, the V gene TRBV7-8; 9 positions agree with TRBD1. CDR3 length equals 14 residues. V shed 9 bases, J shed 8 bases, and the junction held 8 bases outside the gene matches. Looked up from germline, CDR1 is SGHVS and CDR2 is FQNEAQ. CDR3 DNA sequence: TGTGCCAGTGAACAGGGGGCGCGGGATTCACCCCTCCACTTT. It codes for CASEQGARDSPLHF.

V and J are TRBV2 and TRBJ1-4; D may be TRBD1 (5 bases). The CDR3 is made up of 15 amino acids. V was shortened by 4 bases and J by 4 bases, with 13 bases between the two germline ends. Germline CDR1 and CDR2: SNHLY and FYNNEI. The CDR3 sequence: CASSVAGLDNEKLFF. In DNA form, the CDR3 reads TGTGCCAGCAGTGTTGCGGGGCTCGATAATGAAAAACTGTTTTTT. Full variable domain (missing parts from reference TRBV2 and TRBJ1-4): EPEVTQTPSHQVTQMGQEVILRCVPISNHLYFYWYRQILGQKVEFLVSFYNNEISEKSEIFDDQFSVERPDGSNFTLKIRSTKLEDSAMYFCASSVAGLDNEKLFFGSGTQLSVL.

The CDR3 sequence: CASSLGGQNTGELFF. The CDR3 coding sequence is TGCGCCAGCAGCTTGGGGGGACAGAACACCGGGGAGCTGTTTTTT. The chain uses TRBV5-1 and TRBJ2-2; a weak D match, TRBD1 (6 bases). The V and J ends lost 0 bases and 1 base respectively, with 7 bases between them. The germline gives CDR1 SGHRS, CDR2 YFSETQ. This CDR3 is 15 amino acids long.

This chain links TRBV10-3 with TRBJ1-1; possible D gene TRBD1, 5 bases. Trimming shortened V by 6 bases and J by 0 bases, and 11 bases separated the two germline ends. The CDR3 has 14 residues. Germline V gene lookup returns CDR1 ENHRY and CDR2 SYGVKD. This CDR3 reads CAIRRTTMNTEAFF. CDR3 DNA sequence: TGTGCCATCAGACGGACAACCATGAACACTGAAGCTTTCTTT.

The chain recombines TRBV19 with TRBJ1-1, with D unresolved. The CDR3 sequence is 12 residues long. The germline V gene has CDR1 LNHDA and CDR2 SQIVND (reference sequence). Trimming removed 7 bases at V and 0 bases at J, with 6 bases between. The CDR3 loop reads CASNSMNTEAFF. The CDR3 DNA reads as TGTGCCAGTAACTCGATGAACACTGAAGCTTTCTTT.

This sequence joins TRBV18 and TRBJ2-7, with 8 bases aligning to TRBD1. The CDR3 is 14 amino acids. In germline, CDR1 is KGHSH, CDR2 LQKENI. V dropped 3 bases and J dropped 5; count of bases not matched to a gene: 6. CDR3 in amino acids: CASSPPTGAHEQYF. CDR3 nucleotides: TGTGCCAGCTCACCGCCGACAGGGGCCCACGAGCAGTACTTC.

This chain connects TRBV4-3 to TRBJ2-3; 8 bases match TRBD2. The trim removed 0 bases at V and 1 base at J, leaving 3 bases unmatched. The CDR3 totals 16 residues. The germline gives CDR1 LGHNA, CDR2 YSLEER. In DNA, the CDR3 is TGCGCCAGCAGCCAAGAGTGGCGGGGGGGCACAGATACGCAGTATTTT. Translating it yields CASSQEWRGGTDTQYF.

The chain links TRBV9 to TRBJ1-2; D perhaps matches TRBD1 (6 bases). The V end lost 4 bases, the J end lost 7 bases, and 26 bases lay between the germline ends. This CDR3 region has 17 residues. Per the germline V gene, CDR1 is SGDLS and CDR2 is YYNGEE. In DNA form, the CDR3 reads TGTGCCAGCAGCCCCTCGGGACACTCAAATAGAGAAGTTGGCTACACCTTC. It encodes CASSPSGHSNREVGYTF.

The chain employs TRBV7-8 and TRBJ1-4; 7 nucleotides align to TRBD1. CDR3 length: 17 amino acids. Germline V gene sequence: CDR1 SGHVS, CDR2 FQNEAQ. The V gene end was trimmed by 5 bases and the J gene end by 2 bases; junction bases not matched to a gene: 11. The CDR3: CASSGTAGLGTNEKLFF. Written as DNA, the CDR3 is TGTGCCAGCAGCGGGACAGCGGGCCTCGGGACTAATGAAAAACTGTTTTTT.

This chain connects TRBV7-9 to TRBJ1-2; the D is unclear. The germline CDR1 and CDR2 sequences are SEHNR and FQNEAQ (reference sequence). The CDR3 sequence is 16 residues long. V lost 5 bases and J 2 bases, leaving 18 bases between the germline ends. CDR3 nucleotide sequence: TGTGCCAGCAGCCCGGTACCTGGTACGCAAAACTATGGCTACACCTTC. Translated: CASSPVPGTQNYGYTF.

The V and J genes are TRBV7-2 and TRBJ1-6; no clear D gene. The germline CDR1 and CDR2 sequences are SGHTA and FQGNSA. CDR3 size: 13 residues. The V and J ends lost 3 bases and 12 bases respectively, with 12 bases between them. The CDR3, as DNA: TGTGCCAGCAGCTTCGGACTGGTTAGACCCCTCCACTTT. This gives the protein CASSFGLVRPLHF.

This clone was found a few times. The chain has TRBV18 and TRBJ1-1; 8 bases match TRBD1. The trim removed 6 bases at V and 1 base at J, leaving 4 bases unmatched. The CDR3 consists of 14 residues. Germline lookup yields CDR1 KGHSH and CDR2 LQKENI. The CDR3 protein is CASSPDRGNTEAFF. Written as DNA, the CDR3 is TGTGCCAGCTCGCCCGACAGGGGGAACACTGAAGCTTTCTTT.

The CDR3: CASSFTTGGDGYTF. CDR3 nucleotide sequence: TGTGCCAGCAGTTTCACGACGGGAGGGGATGGCTACACCTTC. The chain has TRBV6-6 and TRBJ1-2; a weak D match, TRBD1 (5 bases). The CDR3 loop spans 14 amino acids. The germline V gene encodes CDR1 MNHNY and CDR2 SVGAGI (reference sequence). V was clipped by 4 bases and J by 6 bases, with 15 bases between them.

The CDR3 region has the DNA TGTGCCAGCAGCTTAAGGGTCCGTGGTGGAGGGACCGGGGAGCTGTTTTTT. Protein: CASSLRVRGGGTGELFF. J is TRBJ2-2 and V is TRBV7-2, with a tentative D call TRBD2 (6 bases). The germline CDR1 and CDR2 sequences are SGHTA and FQGNSA. With 2 bases removed from V and 5 bases from J, the gap between germline ends came to 18 bases. The CDR3 length is 17 residues.